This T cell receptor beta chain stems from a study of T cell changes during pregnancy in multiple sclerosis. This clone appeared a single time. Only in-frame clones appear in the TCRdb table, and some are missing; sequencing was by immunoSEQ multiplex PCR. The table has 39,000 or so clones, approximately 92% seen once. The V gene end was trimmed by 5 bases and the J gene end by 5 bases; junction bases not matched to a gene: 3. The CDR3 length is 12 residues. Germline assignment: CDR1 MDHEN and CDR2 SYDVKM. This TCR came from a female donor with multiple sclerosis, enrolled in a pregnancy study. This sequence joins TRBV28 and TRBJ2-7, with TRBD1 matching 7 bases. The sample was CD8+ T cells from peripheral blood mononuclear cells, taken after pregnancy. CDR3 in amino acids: CASSLTGDEQYF. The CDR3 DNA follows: TGTGCCAGCAGTCTAACAGGGGACGAGCAGTACTTC.